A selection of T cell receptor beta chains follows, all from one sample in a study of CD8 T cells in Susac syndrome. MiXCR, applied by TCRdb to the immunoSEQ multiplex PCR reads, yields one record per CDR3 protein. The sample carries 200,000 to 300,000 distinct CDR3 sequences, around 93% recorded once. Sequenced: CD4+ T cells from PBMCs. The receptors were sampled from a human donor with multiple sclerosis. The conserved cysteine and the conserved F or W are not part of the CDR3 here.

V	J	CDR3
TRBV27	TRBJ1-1	ANSSTEAF
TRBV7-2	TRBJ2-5	ASSLEAGEGETQY
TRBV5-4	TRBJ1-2	ASSFNRGQYYGYT
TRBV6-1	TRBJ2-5	ASSPSPLGQETQY
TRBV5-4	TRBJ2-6	ASSPFNSGANVLT
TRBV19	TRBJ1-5	ASRSRYSNQPQH
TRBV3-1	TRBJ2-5	ASSFNRGETQY
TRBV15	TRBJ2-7	ATSRSWTGYYEQY
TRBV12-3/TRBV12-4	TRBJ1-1	ASSLSAGRGTEAF
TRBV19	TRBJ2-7	ASSMSGVEQY
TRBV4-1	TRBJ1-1	ASSQNRQLMNTEAF
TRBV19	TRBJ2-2	ASSMKPTGELF
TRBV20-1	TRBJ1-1	SARERAFEAF
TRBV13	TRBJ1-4	ASSFGTSSPGEKLF
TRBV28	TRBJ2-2	ASSLVWVETTNTGELF
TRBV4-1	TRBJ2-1	ASSQVDMGFVSYNEQF
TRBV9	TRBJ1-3	ASSVVAGTTYGNTIY
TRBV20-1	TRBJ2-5	SARGGQETQY
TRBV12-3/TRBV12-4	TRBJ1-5	ATRDGQSNQPQH
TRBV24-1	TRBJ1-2	ATSDARQGHYGYT
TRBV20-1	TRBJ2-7	SARGVAGRYEQY
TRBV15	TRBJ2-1	ATSRARGSGNEQF
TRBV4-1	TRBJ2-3	ASSQGAAPSTDTQY
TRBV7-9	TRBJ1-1	ASSLRGGEHMNTEAF
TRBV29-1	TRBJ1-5	SVRDRDDQPQH
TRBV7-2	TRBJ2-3	ASSPADTQY
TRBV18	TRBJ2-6	ASSLGAGASSGANVLI
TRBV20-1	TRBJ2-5	SARVLAGGPETQY
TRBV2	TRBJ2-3	ASSEQGQRVDTQY
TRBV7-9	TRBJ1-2	ASSLFLLTARRYT
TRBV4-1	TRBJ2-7	ASSQVGPEGPYYEQY
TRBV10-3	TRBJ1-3	AISKDGNSGNTIY
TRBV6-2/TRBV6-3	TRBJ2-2	ASSADLPPGELF
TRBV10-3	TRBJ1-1	AISDSKGGTEAF
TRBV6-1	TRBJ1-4	ASPDGGTPNEKLF
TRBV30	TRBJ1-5	AWSHPGQLNQPQH
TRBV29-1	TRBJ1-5	SVAGTAGNQPQH
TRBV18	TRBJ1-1	ASSPWGMNTEAF
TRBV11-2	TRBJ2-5	ASSSTETQY
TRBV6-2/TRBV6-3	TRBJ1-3	ASSYAGSGNTIY
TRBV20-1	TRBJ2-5	SASSLSGGRETQY
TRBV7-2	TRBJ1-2	ASSIQSGDGYT
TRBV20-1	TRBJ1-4	SARPGTELTTNEKLF
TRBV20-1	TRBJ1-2	SARPGQGSSYGYT
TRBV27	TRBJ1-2	ASSLRGDGYT
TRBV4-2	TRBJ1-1	ASSLPMTDTMRTEAF
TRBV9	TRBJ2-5	ASSVTGEETQY
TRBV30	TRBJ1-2	ALTAFYGYT
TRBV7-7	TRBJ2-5	ASSLAGGIGQTQY
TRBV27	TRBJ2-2	ASSLSLAGTGELF
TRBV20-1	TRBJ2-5	SARDPGKQTQY
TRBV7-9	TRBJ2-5	ASSLDSSGTFQETQY
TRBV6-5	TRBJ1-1	ASSLPWGTEAF